The 4 T cell receptor beta chains presented below share a single source sample, sequenced in a study of blood T cell repertoires in COVID-19. Assay: immunoSEQ multiplex PCR; the TCRdb copy retains only in-frame clones and omits some. In the table there are about 200,000 clones, 88% of which are singletons. Sequenced: peripheral blood. The receptors come from a man aged 18 to 35 with active or convalescent COVID-19.

The rearrangement uses TRBV5-1 and TRBJ1-6; D gene ambiguous. From germline, CDR1 is SGHRS and CDR2 YFSETQ. V dropped 0 bases and J dropped 10 bases, with 8 bases sitting between them. This CDR3 is 13 amino acids long. The CDR3 protein is CASSLVSRSPLHF. The CDR3 DNA is TGCGCCAGCAGCTTGGTCTCTCGGTCACCCCTCCACTTT.

The V and J genes are TRBV27 and TRBJ1-5; 10 nucleotides agree with TRBD1. CDR3 length equals 17 residues. Germline V gene data show CDR1 as MNHEY and CDR2 as SMNVEV (reference sequence). With V trimmed by 4 bases and J by 4 bases, 10 bases remained unmatched. The CDR3 nucleotides are TGTGCCAGCAGTTCAACCGGGACAGGGGTGATAAATCAGCCCCAGCATTTT. Translating it yields CASSSTGTGVINQPQHF.

V gene TRBV6-5 combines with J gene TRBJ1-2; TRBD1 is a possible D gene (5 bases). This CDR3 region has 14 residues. V was clipped by 7 bases and J by 4 bases, with 16 bases between them. From germline, CDR1 is MNHEY and CDR2 SVGAGI. The CDR3 loop is CASKSGVHSYGYTF. The CDR3 DNA reads TGTGCCAGCAAGTCGGGGGTCCACTCCTATGGCTACACCTTC.

This chain connects TRBV9 to TRBJ2-1; TRBD2 matches at 7 bases. The CDR3 spans 13 residues. Germline V gene lookup returns CDR1 SGDLS and CDR2 YYNGEE. The junction had 4 bases not matched to a gene; V was cut back by 6 bases and J by 4 bases. CDR3 protein: CASTGREYNEQFF. The CDR3 coding sequence is TGTGCCAGCACGGGGAGGGAGTACAATGAGCAGTTCTTC.